This T cell receptor (beta chain) was identified in a study of T-cell reconstitution after alpha-beta-depleted transplantation in children. For TCRbeta, the library was prepared with unique molecular identifiers. TCRdb reanalysed the PCR reads using MiXCR and keeps one entry per CDR3 protein. The repertoire holds 200,000 to 250,000 distinct CDR3 sequences, with approximately 10% as singletons. This clonotype was found many times. Germline V CDR1 and CDR2: SGHRS, YFSETQ. The CDR3 consists of 13 residues. V lost 4 bases to trimming and J lost 4 bases, with 9 bases between them. The rearrangement links TRBV5-1 to TRBJ1-5, with D tentatively TRBD1 (6 bases). The input for sequencing was PBMCs from the stem cell graft donor, taken from the stem cell graft. The source of this sequence is a human donor who donated a stem cell graft to a child with acute lymphoblastic leukemia. The CDR3 sequence is CASSPDSNQPQHF. CDR3 DNA sequence: TGCGCCAGCAGCCCGGACAGTAATCAGCCCCAGCATTTT.